This T cell receptor (beta chain) was observed in a study of T cells in Graves' hyperthyroidism and ophthalmopathy. Germline V CDR1 and CDR2: SGHTA, FQGTGA. The CDR3 extends over 15 amino acids. V lost 5 bases to trimming and J lost 4 bases, with 18 bases between them. This clonotype was detected a few times. Researchers took RNA transcripts and amplified the TCR beta CDR3 regions from them. An initial round of RT-PCR targeting the TCR CDR3 relied on the HTBI primer set. TCRdb used MiXCR to reprocess the multiplex PCR reads, holding one entry per CDR3 protein. The table records hundreds of thousands of distinct CDR3 sequences, 35% to 40% of them present only once.

Sample: blood. The chain is built from TRBV7-3 and TRBJ2-7; D possibly matches TRBD1 or TRBD2 (5 bases each). The source of this sequence is a young man with Graves' hyperthyroidism. The CDR3 sequence is CASSLSGTGVYEQYF. CDR3 sequence (DNA): TGTGCCAGCAGCCTGTCCGGGACGGGCGTTTACGAGCAGTACTTC.